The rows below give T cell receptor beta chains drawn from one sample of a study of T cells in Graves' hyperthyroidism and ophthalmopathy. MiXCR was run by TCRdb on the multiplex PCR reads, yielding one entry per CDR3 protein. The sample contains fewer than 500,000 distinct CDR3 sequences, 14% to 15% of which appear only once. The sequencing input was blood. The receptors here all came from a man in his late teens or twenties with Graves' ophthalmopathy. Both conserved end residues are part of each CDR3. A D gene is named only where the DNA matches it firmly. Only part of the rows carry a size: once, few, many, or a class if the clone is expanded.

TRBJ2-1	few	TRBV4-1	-	CASSLTGYRSNEQFF	TGCGCCAGCAGCCTAACAGGGTATCGATCCAATGAGCAGTTCTTC
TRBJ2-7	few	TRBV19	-	CASSVRGGTTYEQYF	TGTGCCAGTAGTGTCCGGGGCGGGACAACCTACGAGCAGTACTTC
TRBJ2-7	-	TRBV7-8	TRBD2	CASSPRLAGAYRDYEQYF	TGTGCCAGCTCACCCCGACTAGCGGGAGCGTATCGAGACTACGAGCAGTACTTC
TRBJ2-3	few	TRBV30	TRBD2	CASGTSGGLADTQYF	TGTGCCTCCGGGACTAGCGGGGGTCTCGCAGATACGCAGTATTTT
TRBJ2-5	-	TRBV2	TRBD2	CASSARVAGGQDETQYF	TGTGCCAGCAGTGCCCGAGTAGCGGGGGGCCAGGATGAGACCCAGTACTTC
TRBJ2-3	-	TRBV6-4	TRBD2	CASSDLAGEGSDTQYF	TGTGCCAGCAGTGACCTAGCGGGAGAGGGGTCAGATACGCAGTATTTT
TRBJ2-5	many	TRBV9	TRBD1	CASSGRQGFQETQYF	TGTGCCAGCAGCGGTAGACAGGGGTTCCAAGAGACCCAGTACTTC
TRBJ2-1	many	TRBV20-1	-	CSARGSPYNEQFF	TGCAGTGCTAGGGGCAGCCCCTACAATGAGCAGTTCTTC
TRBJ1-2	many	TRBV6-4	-	CASSVSKLGPGYTF	TGTGCCAGCAGTGTTTCGAAACTCGGCCCCGGCTACACCTTC
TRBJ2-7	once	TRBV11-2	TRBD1	CASRLRTGWSYEQYF	TGTGCCAGCAGACTTCGGACAGGGTGGTCCTACGAGCAGTACTTC
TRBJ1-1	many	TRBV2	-	CASSVRVNTEAFF	TGTGCCAGCAGTGTAAGGGTGAACACTGAAGCTTTCTTT
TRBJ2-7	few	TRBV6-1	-	CASSRDRPVVYEQYF	TGTGCCAGCAGCCGTGACAGGCCCGTAGTGTACGAGCAGTACTTC
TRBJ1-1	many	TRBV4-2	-	CASSQDFGDTEAFF	TGTGCCAGCAGCCAAGATTTCGGCGACACTGAAGCTTTCTTT
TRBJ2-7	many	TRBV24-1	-	CATGDGYEQYF	TGTGCCACCGGGGACGGTTACGAGCAGTACTTC
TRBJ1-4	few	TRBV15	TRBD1	CATSRSMDRPELFF	TGTGCCACCAGCAGATCTATGGACAGGCCTGAACTGTTTTTT
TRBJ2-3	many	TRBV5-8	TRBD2	CASSIQRERGDTDTQYF	TGTGCCAGCAGCATACAGCGGGAGAGAGGCGACACAGATACGCAGTATTTT
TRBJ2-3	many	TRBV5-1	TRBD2	CASSLWQAGELDTQYF	TGCGCCAGCAGCTTGTGGCAAGCGGGAGAGTTAGATACGCAGTATTTT
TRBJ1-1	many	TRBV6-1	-	CASSEEVMNTEAFF	TGTGCCAGCAGTGAAGAGGTAATGAACACTGAAGCTTTCTTT
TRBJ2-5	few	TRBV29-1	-	CSTRDVQETQYF	TGCAGCACCAGGGACGTCCAAGAGACCCAGTACTTC
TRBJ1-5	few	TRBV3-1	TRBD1	CASSQDPGGSQPQHF	TGTGCCAGCAGCCAAGATCCAGGGGGCAGTCAGCCCCAGCATTTT
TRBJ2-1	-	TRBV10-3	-	CAISESIHEQFF	TGTGCCATCAGTGAGTCGATCCACGAGCAGTTCTTC
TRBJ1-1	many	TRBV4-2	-	CASSLLNQLNTEAFF	TGTGCCAGCAGCCTGTTAAATCAGCTGAACACTGAAGCTTTCTTT
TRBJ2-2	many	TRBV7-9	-	CASRIGTTFFTGELFF	TGTGCCAGCAGAATTGGGACAACCTTTTTCACCGGGGAGCTGTTTTTT
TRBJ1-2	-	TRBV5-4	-	CASSLQRDYGYTF	TGTGCCAGCAGCTTGCAGAGAGACTATGGCTACACCTTC
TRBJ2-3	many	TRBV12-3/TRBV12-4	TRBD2	CASSLVELAGTNRRTDTQYF	TGTGCCAGCAGTTTGGTTGAACTAGCGGGAACTAACAGGCGCACAGATACGCAGTATTTT
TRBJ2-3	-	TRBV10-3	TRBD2	CAISDRGGTDTQYF	TGTGCCATCAGTGATCGCGGGGGAACAGATACGCAGTATTTT
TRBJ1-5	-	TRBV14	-	CASSHNWRDTRTNGNQPQHF	TGTGCCAGCAGCCATAATTGGCGGGACACTCGAACGAATGGCAATCAGCCCCAGCATTTT
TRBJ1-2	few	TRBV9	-	CASTPRAFTGGYTF	TGTGCCAGCACCCCCCGGGCTTTTACCGGGGGCTACACCTTC
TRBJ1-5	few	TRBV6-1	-	CASSPTDGNSQPQHF	TGTGCCAGCAGCCCCACGGACGGGAACAGTCAGCCCCAGCATTTT
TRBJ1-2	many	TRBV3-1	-	CASSQEGTGYGYTF	TGTGCCAGCAGCCAGGAGGGTACTGGGTATGGCTACACCTTC
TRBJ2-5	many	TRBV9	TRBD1	CASSVRDRALETQYF	TGTGCCAGCAGCGTTCGGGACAGGGCTTTGGAGACCCAGTACTTC
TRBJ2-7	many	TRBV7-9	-	CASSLVVPPYEQYF	TGTGCCAGCAGCTTAGTGGTGCCCCCCTACGAGCAGTACTTC
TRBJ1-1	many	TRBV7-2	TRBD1	CASRSDRGHTEAFF	TGTGCCAGCAGATCGGACAGGGGGCACACTGAAGCTTTCTTT
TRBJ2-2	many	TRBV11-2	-	CASSLSLAGELFF	TGTGCCAGCAGCTTATCGTTGGCCGGGGAGCTGTTTTTT
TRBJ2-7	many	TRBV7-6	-	CASSLAQDPSYEQYF	TGTGCCAGCAGCTTAGCGCAGGATCCCTCCTACGAGCAGTACTTC
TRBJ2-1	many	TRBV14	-	CASKRRGEYNEQFF	TGTGCCAGCAAACGGAGGGGCGAATACAATGAGCAGTTCTTC
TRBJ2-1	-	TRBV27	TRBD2	CASRTSGGAKNEQFF	TGTGCCAGCAGGACTAGCGGGGGGGCGAAGAATGAGCAGTTCTTC
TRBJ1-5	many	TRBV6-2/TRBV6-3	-	CASSYSLDRNQPQHF	TGTGCCAGCAGTTACTCGCTAGATCGAAATCAGCCCCAGCATTTT